The rows below give T cell receptor beta chains drawn from one sample of a study of blood T cell repertoires in COVID-19. TCRdb's copy holds only in-frame clones and misses some; the assay was immunoSEQ multiplex PCR. The sample carries 400,000 to 450,000 clones, around 91% recorded once. The sequencing input was PBMCs or T cells enriched from blood (not recorded which). All receptors derive from a man younger than 40 who had recovered from COVID-19. CDR3s include the opening cysteine and the closing phenylalanine or tryptophan. Each record gives: J gene, D gene, V gene, clone size, CDR3 protein, CDR3 DNA. The D gene is left open where the match is weak. The size field is filled for only some rows; it gives once, few, many or a size class.

TRBJ2-1	TRBD1	TRBV5-1	NA	CASSLDPGGSNEQFF	TGCGCCAGCAGCTTGGATCCAGGGGGCTCGAATGAGCAGTTCTTC
TRBJ2-3	NA	TRBV3-1/TRBV3-2	NA	CASRERLAGPDTQYF	TGTGCCAGCAGAGAAAGGTTGGCGGGACCAGATACGCAGTATTTT
TRBJ2-7	NA	TRBV28	NA	CASSEPGQSYEQYF	TGTGCCAGCAGTGAACCCGGACAGTCCTACGAGCAGTACTTC
TRBJ2-7	NA	TRBV28	NA	CASSLSRAEQYF	TGTGCCAGCAGTTTGTCGAGGGCCGAGCAGTACTTC
TRBJ2-2	TRBD2	TRBV9	once	CASSVATLRGSSTGELFF	TGTGCCAGCAGCGTAGCCACCTTGCGCGGGAGTTCCACCGGGGAGCTGTTTTTT
TRBJ1-2	NA	TRBV29-1	once	CSVPRRTDGYTF	TGCAGCGTTCCGAGACGGACAGATGGCTACACCTTC
TRBJ1-1	TRBD1	TRBV6-1	NA	CASSEVYRGGTEAFF	TGTGCCAGCAGTGAAGTGTACAGGGGGGGCACTGAAGCTTTCTTT
TRBJ2-7	NA	TRBV5-5	NA	CASSLSKDYEQYF	TGTGCCAGCAGCCTCTCTAAAGACTACGAGCAGTACTTC
TRBJ1-2	NA	TRBV28	NA	CASSLSAPQGGGYTF	TGTGCCAGCAGTTTATCAGCCCCACAGGGTGGTGGCTACACCTTC
TRBJ1-6	TRBD1	TRBV28	few	CASSRTGEVVSLHF	TGTGCCAGCTCCCGGACAGGGGAAGTTGTTTCCCTCCACTTT
TRBJ2-5	TRBD1	TRBV18	NA	CASSLRDRRQETQYF	TGTGCCAGCTCACTCCGGGACAGAAGACAAGAGACCCAGTACTTC
TRBJ2-5	NA	TRBV4-2	NA	CASSLRGVRQETQYF	TGTGCCAGCAGCCTCCGGGGAGTTAGGCAAGAGACCCAGTACTTC
TRBJ2-2	NA	TRBV10-3	NA	CAISDSTGPGELFF	TGTGCCATCAGTGACTCCACAGGACCCGGGGAGCTGTTTTTT
TRBJ2-5	TRBD1	TRBV15	NA	CATTTGGLQETQYF	TGTGCCACCACGACAGGGGGGTTACAAGAGACCCAGTACTTC
TRBJ2-7	NA	TRBV28	NA	CASSFARPRYEQYF	TGTGCCAGCAGTTTCGCGAGACCGCGGTACGAGCAGTACTTC
TRBJ2-5	TRBD2	TRBV19	NA	CASAGLVQETQYF	TGTGCCAGTGCCGGACTAGTCCAAGAGACCCAGTACTTC
TRBJ1-6	NA	TRBV5-5	NA	CASSLVLGGNSPLHF	TGTGCCAGCAGCTTGGTCCTAGGTGGTAATTCACCCCTCCACTTT
TRBJ1-1	NA	TRBV7-9	NA	CASSAGQFYTEAFF	TGTGCCAGCAGCGCAGGACAGTTTTACACTGAAGCTTTCTTT
TRBJ2-2	TRBD1	TRBV5-4	NA	CASRKGGPSNTGELFF	TGTGCCAGTCGGAAAGGGGGCCCTTCGAACACCGGGGAGCTGTTTTTT
TRBJ2-1	NA	TRBV5-4	few	CASSLDSPANNEQFF	TGTGCCAGCAGCTTGGACAGTCCCGCGAACAATGAGCAGTTCTTC
TRBJ2-1	NA	TRBV11-2	NA	CASSLTGYYNEQFF	TGTGCCAGCAGCTTAACAGGTTATTACAATGAGCAGTTCTTC
TRBJ1-2	NA	TRBV5-4	NA	CASSTVMGGGYGYTF	TGTGCCAGCAGCACCGTTATGGGAGGGGGTTATGGCTACACCTTC
TRBJ1-5	NA	TRBV19	NA	CASSPPGMGNQPQHF	TGTGCCAGTAGTCCACCAGGGATGGGCAATCAGCCCCAGCATTTT
TRBJ1-2	NA	TRBV19	NA	CASSATGTYGYTF	TGTGCCAGTAGTGCCACAGGGACCTATGGCTACACCTTC
TRBJ1-2	NA	TRBV3-1/TRBV3-2	NA	CASSQQGTPNYGYTF	TGTGCCAGCAGCCAGCAGGGAACTCCTAACTATGGCTACACCTTC
TRBJ2-3	TRBD2	TRBV19	NA	CASSIKQAGTSQYF	TGTGCCAGTAGTATTAAACAGGCCGGGACTAGTCAGTATTTT
TRBJ2-2	TRBD1	TRBV28	NA	CASSQRQGAFAGELFF	TGTGCCAGCAGTCAAAGACAGGGGGCTTTCGCCGGGGAGCTGTTTTTT
TRBJ2-1	TRBD2	TRBV18	NA	CASSPSLAGVEQFF	TGTGCCAGCTCACCAAGTCTAGCGGGAGTTGAGCAGTTCTTC
TRBJ2-5	NA	TRBV6-5	NA	CASSSTQETQYF	TGTGCCAGCAGTTCTACCCAAGAGACCCAGTACTTC
TRBJ2-5	NA	TRBV5-4	NA	CASTQWGQGLETQYF	TGTGCCAGCACCCAATGGGGCCAGGGATTAGAGACCCAGTACTTC
TRBJ2-7	NA	TRBV6-5	few	CASSKNRDGYEQYF	TGTGCCAGCAGTAAAAACAGGGACGGATACGAGCAGTACTTC
TRBJ2-7	TRBD2	TRBV6-5	NA	CASRGTSGGYEQYF	TGTGCCAGCAGGGGGACTAGCGGGGGTTACGAGCAGTACTTC
TRBJ1-1	NA	TRBV30	NA	CAWNVQPNTEAFF	TGTGCCTGGAATGTACAACCCAACACTGAAGCTTTCTTT
TRBJ2-7	TRBD2	TRBV20-1	NA	CSASDAGGPYEQYF	TGCAGTGCTAGTGATGCGGGAGGCCCCTACGAGCAGTACTTC
TRBJ2-7	NA	TRBV5-5	NA	CASSLAGLAPYEQYF	TGTGCCAGCAGCTTGGCCGGTCTAGCCCCCTACGAGCAGTACTTC
TRBJ1-1	TRBD1	TRBV7-9	NA	CASSLMDRGPEAFF	TGTGCCAGCAGCTTAATGGACAGGGGACCTGAAGCTTTCTTT
TRBJ2-2	NA	TRBV2	NA	CASRPREGSGELFF	TGTGCCAGCAGGCCCAGGGAAGGGTCCGGGGAGCTGTTTTTT
TRBJ2-5	TRBD1	TRBV10-1	NA	CASSYTGGIQETQYF	TGCGCCAGCAGTTATACAGGGGGAATACAAGAGACCCAGTACTTC
TRBJ2-3	NA	TRBV2	NA	CASVGGTDTQYF	TGTGCCAGCGTGGGCGGCACAGATACGCAGTATTTT
TRBJ1-5	NA	TRBV28	few	CASTPRTVQPQHF	TGTGCCAGCACCCCTAGGACAGTTCAGCCCCAGCATTTT
TRBJ1-2	NA	TRBV11-2	NA	CASSFSQERHYGYTF	TGTGCCAGCAGCTTTTCCCAGGAACGGCACTATGGCTACACCTTC
TRBJ2-1	NA	TRBV24-1	NA	CATSDLDRDEQFF	TGTGCCACCAGTGACCTCGACAGAGATGAGCAGTTCTTC
TRBJ1-5	TRBD1	TRBV2	NA	CASNPPGQSNQPQHF	TGTGCCAGCAACCCTCCGGGACAGAGCAATCAGCCCCAGCATTTT
TRBJ1-6	NA	TRBV7-8	NA	CASSPKRGAGNSPLHF	TGTGCCAGCAGCCCCAAACGGGGGGCGGGCAATTCACCCCTCCACTTT
TRBJ2-3	NA	TRBV5-1	once	CASSSTGHSTDTQYF	TGCGCCAGCAGCTCAACGGGACACTCCACAGATACGCAGTATTTT
TRBJ2-5	NA	TRBV9	NA	CASSVAFETQYF	TGTGCCAGCAGCGTAGCTTTCGAGACCCAGTACTTC
TRBJ2-5	NA	TRBV6-5	NA	CASSYIGGPRETQYF	TGTGCCAGCAGTTACATAGGCGGGCCAAGAGAGACCCAGTACTTC
TRBJ2-1	TRBD2	TRBV19	NA	CASSIGGLEPHEQFF	TGTGCCAGTAGTATAGGGGGACTAGAGCCCCATGAGCAGTTCTTC
TRBJ2-5	NA	TRBV3-1/TRBV3-2	NA	CASRSNMEETQYF	TGTGCCAGCAGGTCCAACATGGAAGAGACCCAGTACTTC
TRBJ2-5	NA	TRBV7-6	NA	CASSLGLEAETQYF	TGTGCCAGCAGCTTGGGTCTGGAGGCGGAGACCCAGTACTTC
TRBJ2-7	NA	TRBV3-1/TRBV3-2	NA	CASSHGGGSEQYF	TGTGCCAGCAGCCACGGAGGTGGAAGCGAGCAGTACTTC
TRBJ2-1	TRBD2	TRBV28	NA	CASSPPIAGAHEQFF	TGTGCCAGCAGTCCCCCGATAGCGGGAGCGCATGAGCAGTTCTTC
TRBJ1-2	NA	TRBV3-1/TRBV3-2	NA	CASSQEISTGGYTF	TGTGCCAGCAGCCAGGAGATTTCTACAGGGGGCTACACCTTC
TRBJ2-3	NA	TRBV10-1	NA	CASKSGGSSTDTQYF	TGCGCCAGCAAGTCAGGGGGGTCTAGCACAGATACGCAGTATTTT
TRBJ2-2	NA	TRBV5-1	NA	CASSLAAGRRHGELFF	TGCGCCAGCAGCTTGGCCGCGGGTCGCCGTCACGGGGAGCTGTTTTTT
TRBJ2-7	TRBD2	TRBV11-2	NA	CASSSPAGASLEQYF	TGTGCCAGCAGCTCACCAGCGGGAGCTTCCCTCGAGCAGTACTTC
TRBJ2-1	TRBD1	TRBV5-5	once	CASSSQGQGYNEQFF	TGTGCCAGCAGCTCTCAGGGACAGGGATACAATGAGCAGTTCTTC
TRBJ1-5	NA	TRBV18	NA	CASSLQTGRNNQPQHF	TGTGCCAGCTCACTCCAGACAGGCCGGAACAATCAGCCCCAGCATTTT
TRBJ1-6	NA	TRBV7-9	NA	CASSLAEARGSPLHF	TGTGCCAGCAGCCTGGCTGAGGCGCGTGGTTCACCCCTCCACTTT
TRBJ1-4	NA	TRBV5-4	NA	CASSLIREGNEKLFF	TGTGCCAGCAGCTTGATCAGGGAGGGGAATGAAAAACTGTTTTTT